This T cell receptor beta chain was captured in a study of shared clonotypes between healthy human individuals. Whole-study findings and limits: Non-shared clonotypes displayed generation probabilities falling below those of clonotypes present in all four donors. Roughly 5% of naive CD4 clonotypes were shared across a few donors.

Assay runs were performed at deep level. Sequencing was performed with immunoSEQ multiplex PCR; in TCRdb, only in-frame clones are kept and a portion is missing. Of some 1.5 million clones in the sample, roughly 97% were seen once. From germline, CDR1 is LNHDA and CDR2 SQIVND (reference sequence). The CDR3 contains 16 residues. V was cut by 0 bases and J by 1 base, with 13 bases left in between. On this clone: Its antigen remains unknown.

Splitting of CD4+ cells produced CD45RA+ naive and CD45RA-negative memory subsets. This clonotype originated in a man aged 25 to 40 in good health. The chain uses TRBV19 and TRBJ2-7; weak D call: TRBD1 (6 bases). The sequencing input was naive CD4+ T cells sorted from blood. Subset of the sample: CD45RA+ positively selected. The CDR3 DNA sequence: TGTGCCAGTAGTATAGATAGGACAGCGACTTCCTACGAGCAGTACTTC. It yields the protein CASSIDRTATSYEQYF.